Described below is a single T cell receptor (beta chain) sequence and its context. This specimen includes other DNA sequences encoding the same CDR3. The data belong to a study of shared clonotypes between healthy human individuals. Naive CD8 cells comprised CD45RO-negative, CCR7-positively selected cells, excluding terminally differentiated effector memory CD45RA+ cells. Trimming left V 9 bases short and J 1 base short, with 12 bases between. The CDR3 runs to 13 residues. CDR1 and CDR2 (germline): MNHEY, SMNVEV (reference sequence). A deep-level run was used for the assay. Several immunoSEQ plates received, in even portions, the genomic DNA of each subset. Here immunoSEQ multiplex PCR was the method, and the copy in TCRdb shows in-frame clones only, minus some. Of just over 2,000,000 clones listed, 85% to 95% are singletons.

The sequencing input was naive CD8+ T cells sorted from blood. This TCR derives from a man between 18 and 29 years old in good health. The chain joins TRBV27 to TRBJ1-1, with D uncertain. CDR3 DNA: TGTGCCAGTTCCCTAAGCAGGAACACTGAAGCTTTCTTT. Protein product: CASSLSRNTEAFF.